Each of the 28 T cell receptor beta chains below was sequenced from the same sample in a study of shared clonotypes between healthy human individuals. The data were produced by immunoSEQ multiplex PCR, yet TCRdb's version contains in-frame clones alone and is incomplete. Of more than 1,200,000 clones listed, 98% are singletons. Sequenced input: naive CD4+ T cells sorted from blood. Regarding subset: CD45RA+ positively selected. The origin of the receptors is a man aged 25-45 years in good health.

The chain carries TRBV5-1 and TRBJ2-1; possible D gene TRBD1, 5 bases. The CDR3 consists of 15 residues. Germline V lookup: CDR1 SGHRS, CDR2 YFSETQ. Trimming took 4 bases from V and 6 from J, leaving 17 bases between them. CDR3 sequence: CASSPRGGGGNEQFF. The CDR3 DNA is TGCGCCAGCAGCCCTAGGGGCGGCGGTGGCAATGAGCAGTTCTTC.

The genes are TRBV28 and TRBJ1-4; D is uncertain. Trimming shortened V by 3 bases and J by 5 bases, and 13 bases separated the two germline ends. Germline CDR1 reads MDHEN; CDR2 reads SYDVKM. This CDR3 has 15 residues. For the CDR3, the DNA is TGTGCCAGCAGTTTCTTCGGGAGCCCAAATGAAAAACTGTTTTTT. Amino acids: CASSFFGSPNEKLFF.

A single count supports this clone. V and J are TRBV6-5 and TRBJ2-7; D is possibly TRBD2 (6 bases). CDR3 length equals 14 residues. V lost 0 bases and J lost 5, with 11 bases in between. CDR1 and CDR2 from the germline V gene are MNHEY and SVGAGI. CDR3 sequence reads: CASSYSTGVDEQYF. The CDR3 DNA reads TGTGCCAGCAGTTACTCGACGGGGGTCGACGAGCAGTACTTC.

The rearrangement uses TRBV28 and TRBJ1-5; no clear D. V was trimmed by 8 bases and J by 0 bases, leaving 11 bases between them. CDR1 is MDHEN and CDR2 is SYDVKM in the germline V gene. The CDR3 extends over 14 amino acids. CDR3 DNA: TGTGCCAGCTCCCGCGTAGATAGCAATCAGCCCCAGCATTTT. This sequence encodes CASSRVDSNQPQHF.

This clone was counted once. The chain recombines TRBV27 with TRBJ2-2, with 7 nucleotides matching TRBD2. Trimming at V came to 1 base and at J to 5 bases, leaving 7 bases not matched to a gene. This CDR3 has 16 residues. Germline V CDR1 and CDR2: MNHEY, SMNVEV (reference sequence). CDR3 DNA sequence: TGTGCCAGCAGTTTATGGCTAGCGGACTCGACCGGGGAGCTGTTTTTT. This translates into CASSLWLADSTGELFF.

The chain uses TRBV19 and TRBJ1-5; D gene unclear. Germline values: CDR1 LNHDA, CDR2 SQIVND (reference sequence). This CDR3 comprises 14 residues. V was pared by 2 bases and J by 3 bases, with 8 bases between. The CDR3, as DNA: TGTGCCAGTAGTATAAATCAGCTCAATCAGCCCCAGCATTTT. Protein product: CASSINQLNQPQHF.

The chain combines TRBV7-2 with TRBJ1-2; D is possibly TRBD1 (6 bases). The CDR3 consists of 15 residues. Germline V gene lookup returns CDR1 SGHTA and CDR2 FQGNSA. V was clipped by 1 base and J by 2 bases, with 11 bases between them. CDR3 bases: TGTGCCAGCAGCTTAGTGGGGCAGGGGAACTATGGCTACACCTTC. Translation: CASSLVGQGNYGYTF.

About this clone itself: This sample includes further DNA sequences coding for the same CDR3. The chain has TRBV10-3 and TRBJ2-7; D uncertain. Germline V CDR1 and CDR2: ENHRY, SYGVKD. The CDR3 contains 11 residues. V lost 3 bases, J lost 0 bases, and 0 bases lay in between. The CDR3 region is CAISDSYEQYF. The CDR3 DNA reads TGTGCCATCAGTGACTCCTACGAGCAGTACTTC.

The J gene is TRBJ1-2, the V gene TRBV5-1; no firm D call. V was clipped by 4 bases and J by 5 bases, with 9 bases between them. Germline CDR1 and CDR2: SGHRS and YFSETQ. This CDR3 comprises 12 residues. The CDR3 DNA is TGCGCCAGCAGCGACGACGAATATGGCTACACCTTC. Its protein product is CASSDDEYGYTF.

The J gene is TRBJ2-1, the V gene TRBV28, with D unclear. V lost 7 bases to trimming and J lost 9 bases, with 7 bases between them. The CDR3 length is 10 residues. Germline CDR1 and CDR2: MDHEN and SYDVKM. This CDR3 reads CASKESEQFF. The DNA for the CDR3 is TGTGCCAGCAAGGAGAGTGAGCAGTTCTTC.

A note on this clone: The sample has other DNA sequences that encode this CDR3 too. The chain carries TRBV7-2 and TRBJ1-5; no clear D. The CDR3 has 12 residues. Germline V gives CDR1 SGHTA, CDR2 FQGNSA. V lost 5 bases, J lost 4 bases, and 6 bases lay in between. The CDR3 DNA is TGTGCCAGCAGCGCCCGTAATCAGCCCCAGCATTTT. The encoded protein is CASSARNQPQHF.

The V call is TRBV7-3, the J call TRBJ2-2, with D unclear. The V end lost 5 bases, the J end lost 8 bases, and 12 bases lay between the germline ends. The CDR3 sequence is 13 residues long. Germline V CDR1 and CDR2: SGHTA, FQGTGA. Here the CDR3 reads CASSPYPRGELFF. The CDR3 coding sequence is TGTGCCAGCAGCCCGTACCCCCGAGGGGAGCTGTTTTTT.

This chain connects TRBV19 to TRBJ2-1; possibly TRBD2 for D (6 bases). The germline V gene has CDR1 LNHDA and CDR2 SQIVND (reference sequence). Trimming removed 7 bases at V and 10 bases at J, with 20 bases between. This CDR3 region has 14 residues. The CDR3 here is CASTKGTAGGEQFF. For the CDR3, the DNA is TGTGCCAGTACTAAGGGTACAGCGGGCGGGGAGCAGTTCTTC. The complete variable domain, with remaining parts taken from reference TRBV19 and TRBJ2-1, reads DGGITQSPKYLFRKEGQNVTLSCEQNLNHDAMYWYRQDPGQGLRLIYYSQIVNDFQKGDIAEGYSVSREKKESFPLTVTSAQKNPTAFYLCASTKGTAGGEQFFGPGTRLTVL.

The chain links TRBV28 to TRBJ2-1, with 7 nucleotides matching TRBD1. V lost 8 bases to trimming and J lost 7 bases; unmatched junction nucleotides: 23. Germline CDR1 MDHEN, CDR2 SYDVKM. The CDR3 contains 18 residues. The CDR3 is CASPPFPGGAGGVNEQFF. The CDR3 DNA is TGTGCCAGCCCTCCCTTTCCGGGTGGCGCAGGGGGTGTAAATGAGCAGTTCTTC.

The chain recombines TRBV28 with TRBJ1-1; perhaps TRBD1 as D (5 bases). The length of the CDR3 is 15 residues. Trimming pared 1 base from V and 3 bases from J, leaving 12 bases between. The germline CDR1 and CDR2 sequences are MDHEN and SYDVKM. DNA for the CDR3: TGTGCCAGCAGTTTATTTCCAGGGCGGGACACTGAAGCTTTCTTT. Protein product: CASSLFPGRDTEAFF.

The chain is built from TRBV5-1 and TRBJ1-1, with a weak D call TRBD1 (5 bases). This CDR3 is 13 amino acids long. V lost 4 bases and J lost 1, with 8 bases in between. From germline, CDR1 is SGHRS and CDR2 YFSETQ. CDR3 sequence (DNA): TGCGCCAGCAGCGAGAGGGGGAACACTGAAGCTTTCTTT. Amino acids: CASSERGNTEAFF.

The chain combines TRBV30 with TRBJ2-7; weak D call: TRBD1 (7 bases). Trimming removed 3 bases at V and 0 bases at J, with 12 bases between. CDR3 size: 14 residues. Per germline, CDR1 GTSNPN and CDR2 SVGIG (reference sequence). The CDR3 spells CAWRRDSLSYEQYF. The CDR3, as DNA: TGTGCCTGGAGGCGGGACAGCCTCTCCTACGAGCAGTACTTC.

The genes are TRBV19 and TRBJ2-1, with TRBD2 matching over 8 bases. The CDR3 extends over 16 amino acids. The germline CDR1 and CDR2 sequences are LNHDA and SQIVND (reference sequence). Unmatched junction bases numbered 9, after V lost 2 bases and J lost 6 bases. The CDR3 protein is CASSIILPGGVNEQFF. In nucleotides, the CDR3 is TGTGCCAGTAGTATAATCTTACCGGGAGGGGTCAATGAGCAGTTCTTC.

CDR3 DNA sequence: TGTGCCTGGAGTATAGGACGGGGTCCCCAAGAGACCCAGTACTTC. Residues: CAWSIGRGPQETQYF. The J gene is TRBJ2-5, the V gene TRBV30; D may be TRBD2 (5 bases). The length of the CDR3 is 15 residues. Germline V gene data show CDR1 as GTSNPN and CDR2 as SVGIG (reference sequence). The ends were cut back, 2 bases at V and 1 base at J, with 14 bases in the middle.

This chain joins TRBV7-9 and TRBJ2-7; TRBD1 matches at 7 bases. V was pared by 5 bases and J by 2 bases, with 9 bases of the junction left unmatched. CDR3 length: 15 amino acids. The germline V gene encodes CDR1 SEHNR and CDR2 FQNEAQ (reference sequence). The CDR3 is CASSPPGTATYEQYF. CDR3 bases: TGTGCCAGCAGCCCGCCCGGGACAGCTACCTACGAGCAGTACTTC.

This sequence joins TRBV5-1 and TRBJ2-7; D gene uncertain. Trimming removed 4 bases at V and 3 bases at J, with 5 bases between. The CDR3 runs to 11 residues. Germline V gene sequence: CDR1 SGHRS, CDR2 YFSETQ. The DNA of the CDR3 is TGCGCCAGCAGCACGGACTACGAGCAGTACTTC. Protein: CASSTDYEQYF. The complete variable domain, with remaining parts taken from reference TRBV5-1 and TRBJ2-7, reads KAGVTQTPRYLIKTRGQQVTLSCSPISGHRSVSWYQQTPGQGLQFLFEYFSETQRNKGNFPGRFSGRQFSNSRSEMNVSTLELGDSALYLCASSTDYEQYFGPGTRLTVT.

The table lists this clone with a count of one. The chain uses TRBV7-6 and TRBJ2-5, with D perhaps matching TRBD2 (5 bases). The CDR3 is 13 residues long. Germline V gives CDR1 SGHVS, CDR2 FNYEAQ. The V end lost 1 base, the J end lost 5 bases, and 8 bases lay between the germline ends. CDR3 sequence reads: CASSLGGQETQYF. In DNA form, the CDR3 reads TGTGCCAGCAGCTTAGGAGGGCAGGAGACCCAGTACTTC.

The chain uses TRBV9 and TRBJ1-1; 7 nucleotides agree with TRBD1. CDR3 length: 14 amino acids. Germline V gene lookup returns CDR1 SGDLS and CDR2 YYNGEE. Germline trimming cut 3 bases from V and 5 bases from J; bases unmatched to any gene: 7. The CDR3 reads CASSAHRGGTEAFF. In DNA form, the CDR3 reads TGTGCCAGCAGCGCTCACAGGGGAGGAACTGAAGCTTTCTTT.

The chain recombines TRBV27 with TRBJ1-5, with D unresolved. The CDR3 loop spans 15 amino acids. Germline V lookup: CDR1 MNHEY, CDR2 SMNVEV (reference sequence). V gave up 7 bases and J gave up 4 bases, with 17 bases separating them. CDR3 sequence (DNA): TGTGCCAGCATGTCGCGGGGTCGTGCTAATCAGCCCCAGCATTTT. It is translated as CASMSRGRANQPQHF.

The chain combines TRBV18 with TRBJ2-1, with 7 bases that match TRBD1. Germline lookup yields CDR1 KGHSH and CDR2 LQKENI. The V gene end was trimmed by 3 bases and the J gene end by 2 bases; junction bases not matched to a gene: 4. The CDR3 totals 15 residues. The CDR3 reads CASSPRDRAYNEQFF. CDR3 coding DNA: TGTGCCAGCTCACCTCGGGACAGAGCCTACAATGAGCAGTTCTTC. Full variable domain (rest looked up from reference TRBV18 and TRBJ2-1): NAGVMQNPRHLVRRRGQEARLRCSPMKGHSHVYWYRQLPEEGLKFMVYLQKENIIDESGMPKERFSAEFPKEGPSILRIQQVVRGDSAAYFCASSPRDRAYNEQFFGPGTRLTVL.

The J gene is TRBJ1-5, the V gene TRBV9; D is uncertain. The CDR3 length is 15 residues. Trimming removed 0 bases from V and 0 bases from J, with 7 bases in between. Per germline, CDR1 SGDLS and CDR2 YYNGEE. The CDR3 spells CASSVDPASNQPQHF. For the CDR3, the DNA is TGTGCCAGCAGCGTAGATCCAGCTAGCAATCAGCCCCAGCATTTT.

This clone was seen a single time. The chain uses TRBV7-6 and TRBJ2-3; unclear D gene. This CDR3 region has 15 residues. V was trimmed by 0 bases and J by 1 base, leaving 8 bases between them. Germline V CDR1 and CDR2: SGHVS, FNYEAQ. Written as DNA, the CDR3 is TGTGCCAGCAGCTTAGCGCCGTCCCGCACAGATACGCAGTATTTT. It yields the protein CASSLAPSRTDTQYF.

The rearrangement links TRBV25-1 to TRBJ2-2, with D tentatively TRBD2 (6 bases). Trimming took off 8 bases at V and 6 bases at J, with 13 bases between the two ends. This CDR3 contains 13 residues. Germline CDR1 is MGHDK and CDR2 is SYGVNS. Here the CDR3 reads CASGWTTAGELFF. The CDR3 DNA reads TGTGCCAGCGGGTGGACTACTGCCGGGGAGCTGTTTTTT.